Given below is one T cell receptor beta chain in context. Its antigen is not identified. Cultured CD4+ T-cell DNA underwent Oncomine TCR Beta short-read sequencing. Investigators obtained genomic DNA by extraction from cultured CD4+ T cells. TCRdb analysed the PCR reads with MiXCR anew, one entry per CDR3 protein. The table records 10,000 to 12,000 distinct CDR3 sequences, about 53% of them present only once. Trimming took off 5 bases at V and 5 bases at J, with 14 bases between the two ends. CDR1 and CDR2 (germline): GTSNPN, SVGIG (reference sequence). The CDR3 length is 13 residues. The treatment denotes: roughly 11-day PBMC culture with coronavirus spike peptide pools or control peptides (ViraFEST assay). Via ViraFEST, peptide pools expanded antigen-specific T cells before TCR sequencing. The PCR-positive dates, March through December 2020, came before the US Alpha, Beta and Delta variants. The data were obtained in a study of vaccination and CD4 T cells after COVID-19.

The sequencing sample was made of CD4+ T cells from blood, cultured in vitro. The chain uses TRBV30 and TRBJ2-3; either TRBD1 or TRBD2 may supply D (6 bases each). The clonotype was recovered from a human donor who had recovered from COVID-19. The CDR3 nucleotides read TGTGCCTGGGACGTGGGGGGCGGAGATACGCAGTATTTT. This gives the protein CAWDVGGGDTQYF.